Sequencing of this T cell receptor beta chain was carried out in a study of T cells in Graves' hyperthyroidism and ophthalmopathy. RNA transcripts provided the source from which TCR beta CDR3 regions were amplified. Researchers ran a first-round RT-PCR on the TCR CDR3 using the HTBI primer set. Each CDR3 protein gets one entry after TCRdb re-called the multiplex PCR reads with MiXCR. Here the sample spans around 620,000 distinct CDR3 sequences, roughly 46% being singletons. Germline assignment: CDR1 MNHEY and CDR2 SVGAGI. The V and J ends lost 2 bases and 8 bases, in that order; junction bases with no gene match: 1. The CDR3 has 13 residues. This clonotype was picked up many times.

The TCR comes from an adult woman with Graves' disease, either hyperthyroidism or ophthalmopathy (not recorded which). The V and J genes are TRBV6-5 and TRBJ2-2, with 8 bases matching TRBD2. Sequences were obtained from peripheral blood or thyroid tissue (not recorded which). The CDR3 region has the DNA TGTGCCAGCAGTTACGTAGCGGGAGGGGAGCTGTTTTTT. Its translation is CASSYVAGGELFF.